What follows are 27 T cell receptor beta chains derived from one specimen sequenced in a study of beta chain features in type 1 diabetes. The authors reverse transcribed all of the isolated RNA, so sequencing captured expressed TCRB transcripts. Measured with immunoSEQ multiplex PCR; TCRdb has only the in-frame clones, and not every one. The table records 680,000 or so clones, around a sixth of them present only once. The source material was naive CD4+ T cells from blood. The origin of the receptors is a man between 18 and 35 years old in good health.

Concerning this clone itself: Different DNA sequences within this sample yield the same CDR3. The V gene is TRBV5-1, the J gene TRBJ2-7; perhaps TRBD2 as D (7 bases). Germline assignment: CDR1 SGHRS and CDR2 YFSETQ. V gave up 1 base and J gave up 6 bases, with 14 bases separating them. The CDR3 consists of 14 residues. CDR3 sequence: CASSLLGGPSEQYF. CDR3 bases: TGCGCCAGCAGCTTGTTGGGGGGGCCGAGCGAGCAGTACTTC.

This chain uses TRBV2 with TRBJ2-7; D is unresolved. V was trimmed by 0 bases and J by 2 bases, leaving 11 bases between them. CDR1 is SNHLY, CDR2 FYNNEI, per germline. The CDR3 spans 15 residues. Here the CDR3 DNA reads TGTGCCAGCAGTGAAGCCGGGCGAAAGGCCTACGAGCAGTACTTC. It translates to CASSEAGRKAYEQYF.

The chain employs TRBV7-9 and TRBJ1-4, with D maybe TRBD1 (5 bases). Trimming removed 2 bases at V and 8 bases at J, with 15 bases between. Germline CDR1 and CDR2: SEHNR and FQNEAQ (reference sequence). The CDR3 loop spans 15 amino acids. The DNA for the CDR3 is TGTGCCAGCAGCTTAAACCGGGACCGGGCGGAAAAACTGTTTTTT. Protein product: CASSLNRDRAEKLFF.

In this sample, this clone turned up a few times. CDR3: CASSPDRARNIQYF. The CDR3 region has the DNA TGTGCCAGCAGTCCCGACAGGGCGCGAAACATTCAGTACTTC. The rearrangement uses TRBV11-2 and TRBJ2-4; 7 bases agree with TRBD1. The germline V gene has CDR1 SGHAT and CDR2 FQNNGV. V was pared by 6 bases and J by 6 bases, with 8 bases of the junction left unmatched. The CDR3 length is 14 residues. The entire variable domain, with the rest obtained from reference TRBV11-2 and TRBJ2-4, is as follows: EAGVAQSPRYKIIEKRQSVAFWCNPISGHATLYWYQQILGQGPKLLIQFQNNGVVDDSQLPKDRFSAERLKGVDSTLKIQPAKLEDSAVYLCASSPDRARNIQYFGAGTRLSVL.

This clone was observed a handful of times. The chain recombines TRBV7-6 with TRBJ1-2; tentative D call: TRBD1 (5 bases). The germline gives CDR1 SGHVS, CDR2 FNYEAQ. V lost 3 bases, J lost 8 bases, and 19 bases lay in between. CDR3 length equals 15 residues. The CDR3 DNA sequence: TGTGCCAGCAGCTTGGGACCTAACCTCGCATGGGGCTACACCTTC. The encoded protein is CASSLGPNLAWGYTF.

In this sample, this clone turned up a few times. The same CDR3 also results from other DNA sequences found in this sample. The chain uses TRBV14 and TRBJ1-1; perhaps TRBD1 as D (5 bases). This CDR3 is built from 13 residues. V was clipped by 5 bases and J by 2 bases, with 9 bases between them. Germline CDR1 is SGHDN and CDR2 is FVKESK. The CDR3 spells CASSAQGNTEAFF. In DNA form, the CDR3 reads TGTGCCAGCAGCGCGCAGGGAAACACTGAAGCTTTCTTT.

In the case of this clone: At one end the junction does not follow the germline gene, possibly because of a read error. The chain employs TRBV6-6 and TRBJ2-1, with D perhaps matching TRBD1 or TRBD2 (6 bases each). In germline, CDR1 is MNHNY, CDR2 SVGAGI (reference sequence). The CDR3 runs to 16 residues. In DNA, the CDR3 is TGTGCCAGCAGTACTCAGGGTAGGGGGGTATACATTGAGCAGTTCTTC. Translated: CASSTQGRGVYIEQFF.

The chain combines TRBV7-2 with TRBJ2-7, with TRBD1 matching 7 bases. CDR1 is SGHTA, CDR2 FQGNSA, per germline. CDR3 length: 15 residues. The J segment lost 3 bases and the V segment lost 2 bases, leaving 7 bases of the junction unmatched. CDR3 sequence reads: CASSLQTGLSYEQYF. The CDR3 DNA follows: TGTGCCAGCAGCTTACAGACAGGGTTAAGCTACGAGCAGTACTTC.

This clone appeared a few times. The chain employs TRBV7-3 and TRBJ2-3; D not certain. V was pared by 4 bases and J by 2 bases, with 10 bases between. The V gene's germline CDR1 is SGHTA and CDR2 FQGTGA. The CDR3 consists of 14 residues. CDR3 loop: CASSSATSTDTQYF. The DNA of the CDR3 is TGTGCCAGCAGCTCGGCGACTTCCACAGATACGCAGTATTTT.

The J gene is TRBJ1-2, the V gene TRBV25-1; D might be TRBD1 (5 bases). Germline values: CDR1 MGHDK, CDR2 SYGVNS. Between the trimmed V and J ends, which lost 4 bases and 6 bases, there was a span of 15 bases. This CDR3 is 14 amino acids long. The CDR3 nucleotides read TGTGCCAGCAGTGGGGAGTGGGGGAGCAATGGCTACACCTTC. This translates into CASSGEWGSNGYTF.

This chain links TRBV10-3 with TRBJ2-7; 7 positions agree with TRBD1. The CDR3 length is 16 residues. Germline V gene data show CDR1 as ENHRY and CDR2 as SYGVKD. V shed 7 bases, J shed 0 bases, and the junction held 12 bases outside the gene matches. Here the CDR3 reads CAITVHRGPDSYEQYF. The CDR3 bases are TGTGCCATCACCGTTCACAGGGGCCCCGACTCCTACGAGCAGTACTTC.

This clone turned up a few times. This chain joins TRBV14 and TRBJ1-1; 7 bases are a match to TRBD1. Per germline, CDR1 SGHDN and CDR2 FVKESK. This CDR3 spans 13 amino acids. With 2 bases clipped from V and 8 bases from J, the junction kept 5 bases outside the gene matches. The CDR3 sequence is CASSQFPGGEAFF. The DNA for the CDR3 is TGTGCCAGCAGCCAATTCCCAGGGGGAGAAGCTTTCTTT. Supplemented by reference TRBV14 and TRBJ1-1, the full variable domain reads EAGVTQFPSHSVIEKGQTVTLRCDPISGHDNLYWYRRVMGKEIKFLLHFVKESKQDESGMPNNRFLAERTGGTYSTLKVQPAELEDSGVYFCASSQFPGGEAFFGQGTRLTVV.

The V and J genes are TRBV18 and TRBJ2-2; weak D call: TRBD1 (5 bases). The V gene's germline CDR1 is KGHSH and CDR2 LQKENI. Trimming left V 2 bases short and J 5 bases short, with 6 bases between. CDR3 length equals 13 residues. The CDR3 region has the DNA TGTGCCAGCTCACCAGGGGCTACCGGGGAGCTGTTTTTT. Protein product: CASSPGATGELFF. The full variable domain, in which reference TRBV18 and TRBJ2-2 provide the parts outside the CDR3, is NAGVMQNPRHLVRRRGQEARLRCSPMKGHSHVYWYRQLPEEGLKFMVYLQKENIIDESGMPKERFSAEFPKEGPSILRIQQVVRGDSAAYFCASSPGATGELFFGEGSRLTVL.

J is TRBJ1-4 and V is TRBV4-1; D may be TRBD1 (6 bases). This CDR3 spans 16 amino acids. The V gene lost 0 bases and the J gene lost 7 bases, with 15 bases spanning the gap. Germline CDR1 reads MGHRA; CDR2 reads YSYEKL. CDR3 amino acids: CASSQDVQGSGEKLFF. In DNA form, the CDR3 reads TGCGCCAGCAGCCAAGATGTACAGGGTTCGGGTGAAAAACTGTTTTTT.

With regard to this clone: The junction departs from the called germline gene at one end, perhaps through a read error. This chain connects TRBV7-3 to TRBJ1-1, with D perhaps matching TRBD1 (5 bases). Germline CDR1 reads SGHTA; CDR2 reads FQGTGA. The CDR3 length is 10 residues. The CDR3 DNA reads TGTGCCAGCAGCCAGAGGGGCAACCACTTT. Translated, it gives CASSQRGNHF.

The sample holds a few counts of this clone. This rearrangement joins TRBV6-7 to TRBJ2-7; D is unresolved. TRBV6-7 is sorted into the ORF group, with uncertain function. V was clipped by 0 bases and J by 3 bases, with 6 bases between them. This CDR3 is 13 amino acids long. DNA for the CDR3: TGTGCCAGCAGTTACTCCCCGGACTACGAGCAGTACTTC. Translation gives CASSYSPDYEQYF.

This clone was counted only a few times. Other DNA sequences in this specimen translate into the identical CDR3. The rearrangement joins TRBV18 to TRBJ2-7; TRBD1 matches at 9 bases. Looked up from germline, CDR1 is KGHSH and CDR2 is LQKENI. The CDR3 has 13 amino acids. Germline trimming cut 6 bases from V and 3 bases from J; bases unmatched to any gene: 3. DNA of the CDR3: TGTGCCAGCTCGCAGGGACAGGGCTACGAGCAGTACTTC. Encoded protein: CASSQGQGYEQYF. The variable domain in full, with the rest retrieved from reference TRBV18 and TRBJ2-7, is NAGVMQNPRHLVRRRGQEARLRCSPMKGHSHVYWYRQLPEEGLKFMVYLQKENIIDESGMPKERFSAEFPKEGPSILRIQQVVRGDSAAYFCASSQGQGYEQYFGPGTRLTVT.

This clone was found a few times. V usage is TRBV29-1 and J usage is TRBJ2-6; possible D gene TRBD1, 6 bases. The germline V gene has CDR1 SQVTM and CDR2 ANQGSEA. The CDR3 has 15 residues. V lost 0 bases to trimming and J lost 3 bases, with 9 bases between them. The CDR3 nucleotides read TGCAGCGTTGAAGATGTAGGGGGTGGGGCCAACGTCCTGACTTTC. It translates to CSVEDVGGGANVLTF.

This clone was seen once. The rearrangement links TRBV5-4 to TRBJ2-3; tentatively, D is TRBD1 (8 bases). There are 16 residues in the CDR3. V lost 4 bases and J lost 2, with 17 bases in between. In germline, CDR1 is SGHNT, CDR2 YYREEE (reference sequence). CDR3 sequence: CASSQGRDRTTDTQYF. The CDR3 coding sequence is TGTGCCAGCAGCCAAGGGAGGGACAGGACCACAGATACGCAGTATTTT.

CDR3 nucleotides: TGTGCCAGCAGCCAGGACTACGAGCAGTACTTC. Amino acids: CASSQDYEQYF. V usage is TRBV11-3 and J usage is TRBJ2-7; unclear D gene. V was shortened by 5 bases and J by 3 bases, with 5 bases between the two germline ends. The germline CDR1 and CDR2 sequences are SGHNT and YENEEA. The CDR3 runs to 11 residues.

The chain uses TRBV2 and TRBJ1-4; D is ambiguous. V lost 5 bases, J lost 0 bases, and 10 bases lay in between. Germline CDR1 and CDR2: SNHLY and FYNNEI. The CDR3 is 15 residues long. Here the CDR3 DNA reads TGTGCCAGCAGTTCGGCAGGAACAACTAATGAAAAACTGTTTTTT. Translated, it gives CASSSAGTTNEKLFF.

The rearrangement joins TRBV9 to TRBJ2-1, with 9 bases matching TRBD2. The CDR3 is 16 residues long. V was pared by 0 bases and J by 7 bases, with 8 bases of the junction left unmatched. Looked up from germline, CDR1 is SGDLS and CDR2 is YYNGEE. In DNA, the CDR3 is TGTGCCAGCAGCGTAGTCCGGGGGACTAGCCGTAATGAGCAGTTCTTC. It is translated as CASSVVRGTSRNEQFF.

The V call is TRBV9, the J call TRBJ2-7, with 11 bases identical to TRBD2. Germline-derived CDR1 and CDR2 are SGDLS and YYNGEE. With V trimmed by 0 bases and J by 2 bases, 4 bases remained unmatched. The CDR3 spans 16 residues. This CDR3 is CASSVGLAGRAYEQYF. For the CDR3, the DNA is TGTGCCAGCAGCGTAGGACTAGCGGGGAGGGCCTACGAGCAGTACTTC.

This clone was detected a few times. The V gene is TRBV6-6, the J gene TRBJ2-5; 9 nucleotides match TRBD2. Germline V lookup: CDR1 MNHNY, CDR2 SVGAGI (reference sequence). The CDR3 covers 14 residues. After removal of 6 bases from V and 5 bases from J, the junction contained 7 bases not matched to a gene. CDR3 bases: TGTGCCAGCAGGAGTAGCGGGAGCGGGGAGACCCAGTACTTC. Its protein is CASRSSGSGETQYF.

This clone came up a few times. This chain uses TRBV5-1 with TRBJ1-2, with D possibly matching TRBD1 (6 bases). V lost 4 bases and J 3 bases, leaving 22 bases between the germline ends. CDR1 is SGHRS and CDR2 is YFSETQ in the germline V gene. This CDR3 is built from 17 residues. As DNA, the CDR3 is TGCGCCAGCAGCCCCCAAGGACAGTCTTCTGCCCACTATGGCTACACCTTC. It specifies CASSPQGQSSAHYGYTF.

This clone has only a few counts. The chain employs TRBV19 and TRBJ2-7, with TRBD2 identical over 9 bases. Trimming at V came to 7 bases and at J to 4 bases, leaving 8 bases not matched to a gene. The CDR3 extends over 14 amino acids. Germline CDR1 LNHDA, CDR2 SQIVND (reference sequence). For the CDR3, the DNA is TGTGCCAGTACCGAGCGGGGGGCTGGATACGAGCAGTACTTC. Its protein is CASTERGAGYEQYF.

This clone has just a few counts. The gene calls are TRBV4-1 and TRBJ2-7, with a tentative D call TRBD2 (6 bases). V lost 4 bases and J lost 4, with 17 bases in between. In germline, CDR1 is MGHRA, CDR2 YSYEKL. This CDR3 has 15 amino acids. CDR3 residues: CASSPFRDLQYEQYF. As DNA, the CDR3 is TGCGCCAGCAGCCCCTTCCGGGACTTACAATACGAGCAGTACTTC.